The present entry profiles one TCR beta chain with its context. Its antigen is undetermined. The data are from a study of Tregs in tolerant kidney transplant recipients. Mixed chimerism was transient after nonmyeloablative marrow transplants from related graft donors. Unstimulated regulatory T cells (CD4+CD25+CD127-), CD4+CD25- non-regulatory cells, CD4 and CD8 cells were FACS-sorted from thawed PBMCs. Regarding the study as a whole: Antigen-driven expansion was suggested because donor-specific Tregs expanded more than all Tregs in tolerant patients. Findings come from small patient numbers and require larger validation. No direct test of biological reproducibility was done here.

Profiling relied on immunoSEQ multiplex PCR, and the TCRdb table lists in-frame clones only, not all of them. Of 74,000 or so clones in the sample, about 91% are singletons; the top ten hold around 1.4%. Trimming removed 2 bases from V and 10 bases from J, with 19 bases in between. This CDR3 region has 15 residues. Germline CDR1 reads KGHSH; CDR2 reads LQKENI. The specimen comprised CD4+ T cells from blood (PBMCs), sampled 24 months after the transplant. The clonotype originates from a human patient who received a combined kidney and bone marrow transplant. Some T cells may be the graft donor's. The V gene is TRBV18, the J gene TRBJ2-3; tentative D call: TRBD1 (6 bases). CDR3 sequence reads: CASSPGAGTTSPQYF. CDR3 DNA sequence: TGTGCCAGCTCACCAGGCGCCGGGACAACAAGTCCGCAGTATTTT.